This TCR beta chain derives from a study of blood T cell repertoires in COVID-19. V was trimmed by 5 bases and J by 0 bases, leaving 15 bases between them. Looked up from germline, CDR1 is LNHNV and CDR2 is YYDKDF (reference sequence). This CDR3 is built from 16 residues. The count of this clone is one. Original handling: By means of reference gene primer amplification, nucleated cell counts were estimated. Data came from immunoSEQ multiplex PCR; TCRdb stores just in-frame clones and leaves some out. V, J and clone size reflect that table, while D and trimming were determined from the DNA. Among over 450,000 clones listed, about 89% were seen once. Seattle participants joined during active infection and were tracked over time.

Specimen: peripheral blood. This chain links TRBV15 with TRBJ2-3, with a tentative D call TRBD1 (5 bases). This sequence originates from a woman aged 50 to 65 with COVID-19, enrolled during active disease. The CDR3 bases are TGTGCCACCAGCTTCAGGGCAGATTCTAGCACAGATACGCAGTATTTT. It translates to CATSFRADSSTDTQYF.